These 19 T cell receptor beta chains came from one sample sequenced in a study of blood T cell repertoires in COVID-19. Sequencing was performed with immunoSEQ multiplex PCR; in TCRdb, only in-frame clones are kept and a portion is missing. Of 200,000 to 250,000 clones listed, more than 75% are singletons. Sequences were obtained from PBMCs or T cells enriched from blood (not recorded which). These receptors were collected from a woman between 40 and 50 years old with acute COVID-19.

V usage is TRBV6-5 and J usage is TRBJ1-1; 7 bases map to TRBD1. Germline V gene sequence: CDR1 MNHEY, CDR2 SVGAGI. The length of the CDR3 is 15 residues. V was pared by 6 bases and J by 0 bases, with 7 bases of the junction left unmatched. In DNA form, the CDR3 reads TGTGCCAGCAGCCGTAGGACAGGACTGAACACTGAAGCTTTCTTT. This gives the protein CASSRRTGLNTEAFF.

The V call is TRBV18, the J call TRBJ1-2, with TRBD1 matching 12 bases. The CDR3 sequence is 15 residues long. With V trimmed by 2 bases and J by 4 bases, 2 bases remained unmatched. In germline, CDR1 is KGHSH, CDR2 LQKENI. The CDR3 DNA reads TGTGCCAGCTCACCAGGGACAGGGGGCCTCTATGGCTACACCTTC. It encodes CASSPGTGGLYGYTF.

The V call is TRBV5-1, the J call TRBJ1-2, with D possibly matching TRBD1 (6 bases). This CDR3 is 14 amino acids long. The V end lost 4 bases, the J end lost 8 bases, and 18 bases lay between the germline ends. The germline gives CDR1 SGHRS, CDR2 YFSETQ. The CDR3 loop reads CASSTPSGHQGYTF. CDR3 DNA sequence: TGCGCCAGCAGCACCCCCTCGGGACACCAGGGCTACACCTTC.

The chain links TRBV7-9 to TRBJ2-5; no firm D call. Germline CDR1 is SEHNR and CDR2 is FQNEAQ (reference sequence). The CDR3 is 15 amino acids. The ends were cut back, 5 bases at V and 2 bases at J, with 15 bases in the middle. In nucleotides, the CDR3 is TGTGCCAGCAGCCTCATACACCCCTCTCAAGAGACCCAGTACTTC. Translated, it gives CASSLIHPSQETQYF.

This clone has a handful of counts. The chain carries TRBV18 and TRBJ2-1; D gene unclear. The V gene's germline CDR1 is KGHSH and CDR2 LQKENI. Trimming shortened V by 4 bases and J by 9 bases, and 10 bases separated the two germline ends. This CDR3 has 12 residues. Here the CDR3 DNA reads TGTGCCAGCTCACTCGTGCAAGCTGAGCAGTTCTTC. Translation gives CASSLVQAEQFF.

The rearrangement uses TRBV9 and TRBJ1-5; D unresolved. V was shortened by 0 bases and J by 0 bases, with 7 bases between the two germline ends. The CDR3 totals 15 residues. Germline V gene sequence: CDR1 SGDLS, CDR2 YYNGEE. CDR3 region: CASSVAPDSNQPQHF. As DNA, the CDR3 is TGTGCCAGCAGCGTAGCGCCAGATAGCAATCAGCCCCAGCATTTT.

The chain joins TRBV28 to TRBJ1-6, with 7 nucleotides matching TRBD1. This CDR3 region has 14 residues. With 8 bases clipped from V and 3 bases from J, the junction kept 4 bases outside the gene matches. CDR1 is MDHEN, CDR2 SYDVKM, per germline. CDR3 protein: CASGTDFYNSPLHF. CDR3 nucleotides: TGTGCCAGCGGGACAGACTTCTATAATTCACCCCTCCACTTT.

J is TRBJ2-7 and V is TRBV6-5, with D maybe TRBD1 (6 bases). V lost 6 bases and J lost 2, with 14 bases in between. Germline V gene sequence: CDR1 MNHEY, CDR2 SVGAGI. The CDR3 runs to 14 residues. CDR3 DNA sequence: TGTGCCAGCAGATTACACAGGGCACCCTACGAGCAGTACTTC. Translation gives CASRLHRAPYEQYF.

The V call is TRBV5-5, the J call TRBJ1-4, with D tentatively TRBD1 (5 bases). Trimming took off 4 bases at V and 6 bases at J, with 13 bases between the two ends. The length of the CDR3 is 14 residues. Germline V lookup: CDR1 SGHKS, CDR2 YYEKEE (reference sequence). CDR3 in DNA: TGTGCCAGCAGCCCACCGACAGCAGATGAAAAACTGTTTTTT. This sequence encodes CASSPPTADEKLFF.

The chain joins TRBV7-2 to TRBJ1-5, with D hard to call. Trimming removed 1 base from V and 5 bases from J, with 6 bases in between. The germline gives CDR1 SGHTA, CDR2 FQGNSA. The CDR3 length is 13 residues. Written as DNA, the CDR3 is TGTGCCAGCAGCTTAGACACCGATCAGCCCCAGCATTTT. This encodes CASSLDTDQPQHF. The variable domain in full, with the rest retrieved from reference TRBV7-2 and TRBJ1-5, is GAGVSQSPSNKVTEKGKDVELRCDPISGHTALYWYRQSLGQGLEFLIYFQGNSAPDKSGLPSDRFSAERTGGSVSTLTIQRTQQEDSAVYLCASSLDTDQPQHFGDGTRLSIL.

The chain has TRBV19 and TRBJ1-1; D is possibly TRBD1 (5 bases). V was shortened by 3 bases and J by 11 bases, with 16 bases between the two germline ends. Germline V gene sequence: CDR1 LNHDA, CDR2 SQIVND (reference sequence). The CDR3 extends over 13 amino acids. The CDR3 bases are TGTGCCAGTAGTATGGTGGGACTTCGCCGGGCTTTCTTT. It encodes CASSMVGLRRAFF.

The chain combines TRBV6-1 with TRBJ2-4; a possible D gene is TRBD2 (7 bases). Germline V gene sequence: CDR1 MNHNS, CDR2 SASEGT. V lost 2 bases and J lost 0, with 11 bases in between. This CDR3 spans 16 amino acids. This chain's CDR3 is CASSERGGLAKNIQYF. For the CDR3, the DNA is TGTGCCAGCAGTGAACGCGGGGGCTTAGCCAAAAACATTCAGTACTTC.

V usage is TRBV3-1 (or the pseudogene TRBV3-2) and J usage is TRBJ2-3, with D perhaps TRBD1 (6 bases). The V gene's germline CDR1 is LGHDT and CDR2 YNNKEL (reference sequence). V lost 0 bases and J lost 1, with 11 bases in between. The CDR3 length is 16 residues. The DNA for the CDR3 is TGTGCCAGCAGCCAAGAAAGGTCAGGGGGCACAGATACGCAGTATTTT. It codes for CASSQERSGGTDTQYF.

The chain recombines TRBV9 with TRBJ2-5; 9 nucleotides align to TRBD2. The CDR3 is made up of 17 amino acids. The J segment lost 4 bases and the V segment lost 1 base, leaving 11 bases of the junction unmatched. CDR1 is SGDLS and CDR2 is YYNGEE in the germline V gene. CDR3 DNA: TGTGCCAGCAGCGTAACCGCGGGGGGGCCGAGAGGAGAGACCCAGTACTTC. This gives the protein CASSVTAGGPRGETQYF. Looking up the rest from reference TRBV9 and TRBJ2-5 gives the full variable domain: DSGVTQTPKHLITATGQRVTLRCSPRSGDLSVYWYQQSLDQGLQFLIQYYNGEERAKGNILERFSAQQFPDLHSELNLSSLELGDSALYFCASSVTAGGPRGETQYFGPGTRLLVL.

This chain connects TRBV6-4 to TRBJ1-6; 7 bases match TRBD1. V lost 10 bases and J lost 9; bases outside the gene matches: 12. Germline CDR1 reads MRHNA; CDR2 reads SNTAGT. The CDR3 is 14 residues long. CDR3 residues: CATRGRRSGSPLHF. CDR3 bases: TGTGCCACAAGGGGGCGTCGTAGTGGTTCACCCCTCCACTTT.

Regarding this clone: This same CDR3 is encoded by further DNA sequences in the sample. The V call is TRBV7-2, the J call TRBJ1-1, with D unclear. The CDR3 length is 13 residues. V was cut by 3 bases and J by 1 base, with 6 bases left in between. Germline V gene data show CDR1 as SGHTA and CDR2 as FQGNSA. The CDR3 nucleotides are TGTGCCAGCAGCTTTACTCGGAACACTGAAGCTTTCTTT. It is translated as CASSFTRNTEAFF. Full variable domain (outside the CDR3, taken from reference TRBV7-2 and TRBJ1-1): GAGVSQSPSNKVTEKGKDVELRCDPISGHTALYWYRQSLGQGLEFLIYFQGNSAPDKSGLPSDRFSAERTGGSVSTLTIQRTQQEDSAVYLCASSFTRNTEAFFGQGTRLTVV.

The chain combines TRBV28 with TRBJ1-5; no clear D gene. Germline V CDR1 and CDR2: MDHEN, SYDVKM. V was clipped by 7 bases and J by 4 bases, with 14 bases between them. This CDR3 is built from 14 residues. The CDR3 reads CASILSGQNQPQHF. Here the CDR3 DNA reads TGTGCCAGCATCTTAAGTGGGCAGAATCAGCCCCAGCATTTT.

This sequence joins TRBV11-2 and TRBJ1-1; D is possibly TRBD1 (5 bases). The CDR3 runs 17 residues. CDR1 is SGHAT and CDR2 is FQNNGV in the germline V gene. V lost 0 bases, J lost 6 bases, and 20 bases lay in between. The CDR3 protein is CASSLEWGRDRVSEAFF. CDR3 nucleotides: TGTGCCAGCAGCTTAGAATGGGGGAGGGACCGAGTCTCTGAAGCTTTCTTT.

This chain uses TRBV28 with TRBJ2-7, with 12 bases fitting TRBD1. V shed 5 bases and J 2 bases; nucleotides not matched to a gene: 7. CDR1 MDHEN and CDR2 SYDVKM come from the germline V gene. The CDR3 loop spans 16 amino acids. CDR3 region: CASSRGTGGPTYEQYF. Here the CDR3 DNA reads TGTGCCAGCAGTCGGGGGACAGGGGGCCCTACCTACGAGCAGTACTTC.